Detailed here is one TCR beta chain. Its antigen is unidentified. This sample was included in a study of cytomegalovirus exposure and HLA in healthy donors. Study-wide points: V- and J-gene trimming of TCR beta was linked (in a later analysis) to a missense DCLRE1C variant.

CDR3 length: 15 residues. After removal of 2 bases from V and 4 bases from J, the junction contained 5 bases not matched to a gene. In germline, CDR1 is PRHDT, CDR2 FYEKMQ (reference sequence). The PCR made use of 60 Vbeta and 13 Jbeta primers. The method was immunoSEQ multiplex PCR; TCRdb's version includes in-frame clones alone and lacks a portion of them. This table has about 210,000 clones, about 81% appearing once. The V gene is TRBV13, the J gene TRBJ2-1, with 7 nucleotides matching TRBD2. The sample consisted of PBMCs. The origin of this receptor is a man in his forties in good health and CMV-seropositive. The CDR3 DNA reads TGTGCCAGCAGCTTAAAGGCTAGCGGTTACAATGAGCAGTTCTTC. Protein product: CASSLKASGYNEQFF.